The T cell receptor beta chain described here comes from a study of PD-1 and CTLA-4 blockade in melanoma. This CDR3 comprises 11 residues. Trimming left V 3 bases short and J 5 bases short, with 7 bases between. Germline V gene data show CDR1 as GTSNPN and CDR2 as SVGIG (reference sequence). Profiled with immunoSEQ multiplex PCR; TCRdb holds only in-frame clones, not every one. The sample contains about 31,000 clones, approximately 90% of which appear only once. The sequence was obtained from a human donor with melanoma. The rearrangement joins TRBV30 to TRBJ1-1; no clear D gene. The sequencing here drew on CD8+ T cells from peripheral blood, taken from a patient given anti-PD-1 treatment. The CDR3 reads CAWREWTEAFF. DNA for the CDR3: TGTGCCTGGAGAGAATGGACTGAAGCTTTCTTT.